The 8 T cell receptor beta chains reported below all come from one sample, sequenced in a study of Ad26.COV2.S vaccination and SARS-CoV-2 variants. Regarding treatment: about 20 received Ad26.COV2.S at low or high dose, single or two shots; about five received placebo; per-sample allocation not given. Sampling was done on day 63 after the first vaccine or placebo injection. Profiling relied on immunoSEQ multiplex PCR, and the TCRdb table lists in-frame clones only, not all of them. The sample records 350,000 to 400,000 clones, roughly nine tenths being singletons. The starting material was peripheral blood, obtained in a trial of Ad26.COV2.S vaccine versus placebo. The source is a person between 18 and 60 years old who received the Ad26.COV2.S COVID-19 vaccine or a placebo.

This sequence joins TRBV10-3 and TRBJ1-4; 8 nucleotides align to TRBD1. The junction had 7 bases not matched to a gene; V was cut back by 6 bases and J by 4 bases. Germline V gene data show CDR1 as ENHRY and CDR2 as SYGVKD. The CDR3 totals 15 residues. In DNA form, the CDR3 reads TGTGCCATCAGCGACGGGACAGGTCTTAATGAAAAACTGTTTTTT. This encodes CAISDGTGLNEKLFF.

The rearrangement uses TRBV7-9 and TRBJ1-6, with no clear D. Germline values: CDR1 SEHNR, CDR2 FQNEAQ (reference sequence). This CDR3 is 14 amino acids long. V gave up 1 base and J gave up 8 bases, with 9 bases separating them. The CDR3 DNA follows: TGTGCCAGCAGCTTAGGGGGTCAGTATTCACCCCTCCACTTT. Its protein product is CASSLGGQYSPLHF.

This clone was seen once. The chain combines TRBV19 with TRBJ2-2; tentatively, D is TRBD1 or TRBD2 (5 bases each). Germline CDR1 and CDR2: LNHDA and SQIVND (reference sequence). The CDR3 runs to 14 residues. V was shortened by 4 bases and J by 9 bases, with 15 bases between the two germline ends. The CDR3 spells CASSTIEGFRELFF. CDR3 nucleotides: TGTGCCAGTAGTACGATTGAGGGGTTTAGGGAGCTGTTTTTT.

The CDR3 sequence: CASSYSRAYEAFF. The CDR3 DNA reads TGTGCCAGCAGTTACTCGAGGGCATATGAAGCTTTCTTT. The chain carries TRBV6-5 and TRBJ1-1, with D unclear. The germline CDR1 and CDR2 sequences are MNHEY and SVGAGI. This CDR3 spans 13 amino acids. The germline V and J ends were trimmed by 0 bases and 7 bases, with 9 bases remaining between them.

V is TRBV11-1 and J is TRBJ2-5; TRBD2 is a possible D gene (5 bases). Trimming removed 5 bases from V and 4 bases from J, with 14 bases in between. CDR1 is SGHAT and CDR2 is FQDESV in the germline V gene (reference sequence). This CDR3 has 14 residues. Here the CDR3 DNA reads TGTGCCAGCAGCCCGGGATTATGGGGAGAGACCCAGTACTTC. This sequence encodes CASSPGLWGETQYF.

The V call is TRBV7-8, the J call TRBJ2-5; 10 bases are shared with TRBD2. CDR3 length: 18 residues. CDR1 is SGHVS, CDR2 FQNEAQ, per germline. V lost 4 bases and J lost 5; bases outside the gene matches: 16. The CDR3, as DNA: TGTGCCAGCAGCTCACCACTCGAGCGGGGGGGCCTGGGGGAGACCCAGTACTTC. Protein: CASSSPLERGGLGETQYF. Supplemented by reference TRBV7-8 and TRBJ2-5, the full variable domain reads GAGVSQSPRYKVAKRGQDVALRCDPISGHVSLFWYQQALGQGPEFLTYFQNEAQLDKSGLPSDRFFAERPEGSVSTLKIQRTQQEDSAVYLCASSSPLERGGLGETQYFGPGTRLLVL.

This sequence joins TRBV5-8 and TRBJ2-3; 8 nucleotides align to TRBD1. Trimming at V came to 4 bases and at J to 2 bases, leaving 3 bases not matched to a gene. CDR1 and CDR2 (germline): SGHTS, YDEGEE. The CDR3 has 14 amino acids. The CDR3 DNA reads as TGTGCCAGCAGCCTGGGACAGGACACAGATACGCAGTATTTT. This sequence encodes CASSLGQDTDTQYF.

V and J are TRBV7-8 and TRBJ2-2; possibly TRBD1 for D (5 bases). The length of the CDR3 is 15 residues. V was trimmed by 6 bases and J by 1 base, leaving 12 bases between them. CDR1 and CDR2 from the germline V gene are SGHVS and FQNEAQ. CDR3 DNA: TGTGCCAGCAGACACCGTAGGGGGAACACCGGGGAGCTGTTTTTT. The encoded protein is CASRHRRGNTGELFF.